Sequencing of this T cell receptor (beta chain) was carried out in a study of human T cells and chemical hapten exposure. This CDR3 has 12 amino acids. V lost 3 bases, J lost 3 bases, and 4 bases lay in between. CDR1 is LGHDT and CDR2 is YNNKEL in the germline V gene (reference sequence). MiXCR, run by TCRdb on the RACE reads, gives a single entry per CDR3 protein. The profile shows 300,000 to 400,000 distinct CDR3 sequences, more than 4.5% of them singletons. Whole-study findings and limits: Controls formed significantly fewer large CDR3 similarity clusters than expanded TCRs did. With regard to DPC sensitization, TCRs above 1 in 1000 frequency did not change.

Time point denoted: pre-sensitization, week 0. Treatment of the sample: therapeutic diphenylcyclopropenone sensitization with weekly scalp DPC. Total RNA was extracted from unfractionated whole blood. In this sample, this clonotype turned up many times. Its antigen is as yet unknown. This sequence joins TRBV3-1 and TRBJ2-3, with D unclear. This TCR was sampled from a woman aged 45-60 years with alopecia areata. Some clones in this sample may be carry-over from other donors' samples. The specimen was whole blood, collected in connection with sensitization to the hapten diphenylcyclopropenone (DPC). CDR3 residues: CASSHHTDTQYF. The CDR3 coding sequence is TGTGCCAGCAGCCATCATACAGATACGCAGTATTTT.